Listed below are T cell receptor beta chains from one sample, sequenced in a study of shared clonotypes between healthy human individuals. The protocol was immunoSEQ multiplex PCR, while the TCRdb copy is restricted to in-frame clones and leaves out a portion. In the table there are millions of clones, 90% to 95% of which are singletons. Sequenced material: naive CD4+ T cells sorted from blood. All receptors derive from a man aged 18 to 29 in good health. CDR3s include the opening cysteine and the closing phenylalanine or tryptophan. The order of the fields is V gene, D gene, clone size, J gene, CDR3 DNA, CDR3 protein. The D gene is left open where the match is weak. Where a row states a size, it is once, few, many or the class of an expanded clone; other rows omit it.

>TRBV27|.|.|TRBJ2-7
TGTGCCAGCAGTTTATCAGGTTACCCCTACGAGCAGTACTTC
CASSLSGYPYEQYF
>TRBV5-4|TRBD1|once|TRBJ1-2
TGTGCCAGCAGTATAGACAGGGGCTATGGCTACACCTTC
CASSIDRGYGYTF
>TRBV9|TRBD1|.|TRBJ2-3
TGTGCCAGCAGCCCCCGGGACAGAACTAGCACAGATACGCAGTATTTT
CASSPRDRTSTDTQYF
>TRBV5-6|.|.|TRBJ1-4
TGTGCCAGCAGCAAAGTTGCAACTAATGAAAAACTGTTTTTT
CASSKVATNEKLFF
>TRBV7-2|.|.|TRBJ1-5
TGTGCCAGCAGCTTAGCGGCAGGCAATCAGCCCCAGCATTTT
CASSLAAGNQPQHF
>TRBV19|.|.|TRBJ2-3
TGTGCCAGTAGTATCGCTTGGGAGATTAGCACAGATACGCAGTATTTT
CASSIAWEISTDTQYF
>TRBV6-5|.|.|TRBJ1-6
TGTGCCAGCAGTTCGTTTAGTACAGTCAATTCACCCCTCCACTTT
CASSSFSTVNSPLHF
>TRBV4-1|.|.|TRBJ2-7
TGCGCCAGCAGCCGAGCGGACAGCTACGAGCAGTACTTC
CASSRADSYEQYF
>TRBV5-1|TRBD1|.|TRBJ2-1
TGCGCCAGCAGCACGGACAGGGGAGGCGGCGACAATGAGCAGTTCTTC
CASSTDRGGGDNEQFF
>TRBV5-1|.|.|TRBJ2-5
TGCGCCAGCAGCAGGAGTCGAGAGACCCAGTACTTC
CASSRSRETQYF
>TRBV6-1|TRBD1|.|TRBJ1-5
TGTGCCAGCAGTAAACAGGGGGCTGGTAATCAGCCCCAGCATTTT
CASSKQGAGNQPQHF
>TRBV7-2|.|.|TRBJ2-7
TGTGCCAGCAGCTTAGAGGCCAGGGCGTCCGAGCAGTACTTC
CASSLEARASEQYF
>TRBV4-1|TRBD2|once|TRBJ2-5
TGCGCCAGCAGCCAAGGTGTACTAGCGGGGGCAGAGACCCAGTACTTC
CASSQGVLAGAETQYF
>TRBV18|TRBD1|.|TRBJ2-5
TGTGCCAGCTCACCGCCAGGGGGAGAGACCCAGTACTTC
CASSPPGGETQYF
>TRBV6-5|.|once|TRBJ1-3
TGTGCCAGCTCTCTCGGCAGGGTCTCTGGAAACACCATATATTTT
CASSLGRVSGNTIYF
>TRBV5-4|TRBD1|.|TRBJ2-1
TGTGCCAGCAGCTTTGGGGACAGGTCCTACAATGAGCAGTTCTTC
CASSFGDRSYNEQFF
>TRBV6-5|.|.|TRBJ1-6
TGTGCCAGCAGCCCCGGGACGGACAATTCACCCCTCCACTTT
CASSPGTDNSPLHF
>TRBV11-3|TRBD1|.|TRBJ1-1
TGTGCCAGCAGCATCAGGGGGGCCACTGAAGCTTTCTTT
CASSIRGATEAFF
>TRBV27|TRBD1|.|TRBJ1-6
TGTGCCAGCAGTTTAGGATCCTCCGGGACAGGGCTTTCACCCCTCCACTTT
CASSLGSSGTGLSPLHF
>TRBV18|TRBD1|once|TRBJ2-7
TGTGCCAGCTCACCGTATTCCGGGACAGATCACGAGCAGTACTTC
CASSPYSGTDHEQYF
>TRBV7-8|TRBD1|.|TRBJ1-5
TGTGCCAGCGGATGGACAGGAGTCAATCAGCCCCAGCATTTT
CASGWTGVNQPQHF
>TRBV19|TRBD1|.|TRBJ1-6
TGTGCCAGTAGTACCGCCTTAGGGACAGGGGGTTCAAGGAGTTCACCCCTCCACTTT
CASSTALGTGGSRSSPLHF
>TRBV21-1|.|.|TRBJ2-7
TGTGCCAGCACCCACAGGAGGCTAGCGGGGATCTCCTACGAGCAGTACTTC
CASTHRRLAGISYEQYF
>TRBV28|.|.|TRBJ1-1
TGTGCCAGCAGTTTGAGTCACCCGAACACTGAAGCTTTCTTT
CASSLSHPNTEAFF
>TRBV6-5|TRBD1|.|TRBJ2-7
TGTGCCAGCAGTACTAGGGGGCCAACTTCGGTGCAGTACTTC
CASSTRGPTSVQYF
>TRBV6-4|.|.|TRBJ1-1
TGTGCCAGCAGTGTGACAGGGAACACTGAAGCTTTCTTT
CASSVTGNTEAFF
>TRBV7-6|TRBD1|.|TRBJ1-4
TGTGCCAGCAGCACTGACAGGGATGAAAAACTGTTTTTT
CASSTDRDEKLFF
>TRBV10-1|TRBD1|.|TRBJ1-2
TGCGCCAGCAGTGATCAGGACAGGTCCCCCACCTTC
CASSDQDRSPTF
>TRBV27|TRBD2|.|TRBJ2-1
TGTGCCAGCAGTTCCTCCGCGGGGGAAACGTTCAATGAGCAGTTCTTC
CASSSSAGETFNEQFF
>TRBV5-5|.|.|TRBJ1-2
TGTGCCAGCGCGACCACAGACCATTCTAACTATGGCTACACCTTC
CASATTDHSNYGYTF
>TRBV6-5|TRBD1|.|TRBJ2-3
TGTGCCAGTCGGACAGGGAACACAGATACGCAGTATTTT
CASRTGNTDTQYF
>TRBV2|TRBD2|.|TRBJ2-2
TGTGCCAGCAGGGCGGGACTACCCAACACCGGGGAGCTGTTTTTT
CASRAGLPNTGELFF
>TRBV7-8|.|.|TRBJ2-7
TGTGCCAGCAGCTCCCTTTCGGACGAGCAGTACTTC
CASSSLSDEQYF
>TRBV18|TRBD2|.|TRBJ2-1
TGTGCCAGCTCAAGCGGGATGGAGAATGAGCAGTTCTTC
CASSSGMENEQFF
>TRBV11-2|.|once|TRBJ2-5
TGTGCCAGCAGGGCTTCGGGACGGAGCCAAGAGACCCAGTACTTC
CASRASGRSQETQYF
>TRBV4-1|.|.|TRBJ2-1
TGCGCCAGCAGCCAAGTTCTCCTGAGTCAGCAGTTCTTC
CASSQVLLSQQFF
>TRBV19|.|.|TRBJ1-5
TGTGCCAGTAGGGACCCGCTTGCGGGGGGCAGTCAGCCCCAGCATTTT
CASRDPLAGGSQPQHF
>TRBV10-1|.|.|TRBJ2-1
TGCGCCAGCAGTGAGTTAGGGGACCCCGCCTACAATGAGCAGTTCTTC
CASSELGDPAYNEQFF
>TRBV2|.|.|TRBJ1-5
TGTGCCAGCTCCAGCCCCAATCAGCCCCAGCATTTT
CASSSPNQPQHF
>TRBV6-8|TRBD1|.|TRBJ1-2
TGTGCCAGCAGCTCCACAGGGGGCGGCTATGGCTACACCTTC
CASSSTGGGYGYTF
>TRBV7-9|.|.|TRBJ1-3
TGTGCCAGCAGCTTAGCGGTACAGGGTGTAGGAAACACCATATATTTT
CASSLAVQGVGNTIYF
>TRBV6-5|.|.|TRBJ1-2
TGTGCCAGCAGTTCGGACAGCAAAAACTATGGCTACACCTTC
CASSSDSKNYGYTF
>TRBV18|TRBD1|.|TRBJ1-3
TGTGCCAGCTCACCAGGGCAGGGGGCCCGAAACACCATATATTTT
CASSPGQGARNTIYF
>TRBV5-6|TRBD1|few|TRBJ1-2
TGTGCCAGCAGCCAAACAGGGGGCGGCTACACCTTC
CASSQTGGGYTF
>TRBV5-1|.|.|TRBJ2-1
TGCGCCAGCAGCTTGGAATTCTCGACGTCAGGGGGGGTGGACAATGAGCAGTTCTTC
CASSLEFSTSGGVDNEQFF
>TRBV5-1|TRBD1|.|TRBJ2-2
TGCGCCAGCAGCTTGAGGGACAGGGGTAACACCGGGGAGCTGTTTTTT
CASSLRDRGNTGELFF
>TRBV5-1|.|.|TRBJ2-1
TGCGCCAGCAGCTTGGCGGGACTGGCGGTCAATGAGCAGTTCTTC
CASSLAGLAVNEQFF
>TRBV6-5|.|once|TRBJ2-3
TGTGCCAGCCGAAGGGGAGACGGTACAGATACGCAGTATTTT
CASRRGDGTDTQYF